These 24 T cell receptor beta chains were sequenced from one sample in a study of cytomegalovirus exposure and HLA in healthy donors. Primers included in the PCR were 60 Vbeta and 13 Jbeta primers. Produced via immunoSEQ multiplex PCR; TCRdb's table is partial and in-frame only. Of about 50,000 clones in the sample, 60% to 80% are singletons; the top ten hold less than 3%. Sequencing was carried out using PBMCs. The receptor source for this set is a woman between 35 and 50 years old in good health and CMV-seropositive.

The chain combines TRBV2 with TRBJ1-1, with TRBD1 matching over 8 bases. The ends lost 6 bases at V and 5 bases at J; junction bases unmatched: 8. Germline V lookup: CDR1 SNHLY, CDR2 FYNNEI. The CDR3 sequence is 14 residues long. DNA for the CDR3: TGTGCCAGCAGCAGTGACAGGGGAAAGACTGAAGCTTTCTTT. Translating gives CASSSDRGKTEAFF.

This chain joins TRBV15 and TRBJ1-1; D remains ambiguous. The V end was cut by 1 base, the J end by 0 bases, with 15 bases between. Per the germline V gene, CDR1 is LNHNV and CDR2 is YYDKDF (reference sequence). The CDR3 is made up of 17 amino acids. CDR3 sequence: CATSRVRSRGLNTEAFF. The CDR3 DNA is TGTGCCACCAGCAGAGTCCGGAGTCGGGGATTGAACACTGAAGCTTTCTTT.

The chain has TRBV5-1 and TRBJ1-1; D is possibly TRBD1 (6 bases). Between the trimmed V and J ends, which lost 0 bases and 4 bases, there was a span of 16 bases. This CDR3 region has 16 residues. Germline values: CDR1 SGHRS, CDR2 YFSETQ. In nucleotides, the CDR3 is TGCGCCAGCAGCTTGGCGATCGCAGGGGCCGTCACTGAAGCTTTCTTT. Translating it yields CASSLAIAGAVTEAFF.

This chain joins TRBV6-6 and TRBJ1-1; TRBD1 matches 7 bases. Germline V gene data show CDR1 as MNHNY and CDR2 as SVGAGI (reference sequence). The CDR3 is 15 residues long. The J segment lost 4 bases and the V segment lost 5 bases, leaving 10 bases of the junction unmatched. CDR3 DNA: TGTGCCAGCAGTCGGCAGGGGGGCGAGGGCACTGAAGCTTTCTTT. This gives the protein CASSRQGGEGTEAFF.

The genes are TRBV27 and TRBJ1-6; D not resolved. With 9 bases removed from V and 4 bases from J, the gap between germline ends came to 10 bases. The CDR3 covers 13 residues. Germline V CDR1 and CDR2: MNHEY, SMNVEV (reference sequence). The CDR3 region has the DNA TGTGCCAGTTTCCGGGGTTATAATTCACCCCTCCACTTT. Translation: CASFRGYNSPLHF.

The CDR3 region is CASSPLGSPLHF. CDR3 nucleotide sequence: TGTGCCAGCAGCCCCCTCGGGTCACCCCTCCACTTT. V and J are TRBV7-2 and TRBJ1-6; D is unclear. The germline V gene encodes CDR1 SGHTA and CDR2 FQGNSA. The CDR3 runs 12 residues. V lost 5 bases, J lost 10 bases, and 9 bases lay in between.

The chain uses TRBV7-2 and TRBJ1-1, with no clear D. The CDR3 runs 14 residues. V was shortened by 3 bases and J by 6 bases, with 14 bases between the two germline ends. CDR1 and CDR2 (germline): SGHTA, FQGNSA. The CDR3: CASSFDASRSEAFF. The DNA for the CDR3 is TGTGCCAGCAGCTTTGATGCGTCTCGGTCTGAAGCTTTCTTT.

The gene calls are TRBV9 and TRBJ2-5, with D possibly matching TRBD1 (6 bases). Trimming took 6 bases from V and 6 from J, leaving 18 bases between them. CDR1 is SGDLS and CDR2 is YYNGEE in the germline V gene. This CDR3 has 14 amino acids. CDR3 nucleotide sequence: TGTGCCAGCACCCCGGGACAAGGCGAGCAGACCCAGTACTTC. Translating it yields CASTPGQGEQTQYF.

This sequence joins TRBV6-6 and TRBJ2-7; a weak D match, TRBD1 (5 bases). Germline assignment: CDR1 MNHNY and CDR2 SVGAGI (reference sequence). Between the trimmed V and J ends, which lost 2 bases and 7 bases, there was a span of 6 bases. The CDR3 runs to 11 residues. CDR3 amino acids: CASSYDREQYF. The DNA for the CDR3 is TGTGCCAGCAGTTACGACAGAGAGCAGTACTTC.

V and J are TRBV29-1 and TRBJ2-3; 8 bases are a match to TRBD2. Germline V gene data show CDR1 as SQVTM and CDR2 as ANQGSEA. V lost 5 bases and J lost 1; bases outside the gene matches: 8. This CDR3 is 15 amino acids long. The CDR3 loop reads CSVPPASGRTDTQYF. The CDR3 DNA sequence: TGCAGCGTTCCCCCAGCTAGCGGGCGCACAGATACGCAGTATTTT.

CDR3 amino acids: CASSQVGRGGGARDTQYF. Here the CDR3 DNA reads TGCGCCAGCAGCCAAGTGGGGCGTGGCGGGGGAGCGAGGGATACGCAGTATTTT. The chain couples TRBV4-3 to TRBJ2-3; 7 bases are a match to TRBD2. The V segment lost 1 base and the J segment 6 bases; nucleotides outside the gene matches: 16. The CDR3 consists of 18 residues. Germline CDR1 and CDR2: LGHNA and YSLEER.

In nucleotides, the CDR3 is TGCGCCAGCAGTCAATCAGGGGGCCGGAGCCACGAGACCCAGTACTTC. Its translation: CASSQSGGRSHETQYF. The chain has TRBV23-1 and TRBJ2-5; TRBD1 matches 7 bases. TRBV23-1 is reported as an ORF; its role is uncertain. The CDR3 is 16 amino acids. The J segment lost 5 bases and the V segment lost 0 bases, leaving 9 bases of the junction unmatched.

CDR3 DNA sequence: TGTGCCAGCAGCCCCCGCGACGGGGGACAGGTCGAGCAGTACTTC. It codes for CASSPRDGGQVEQYF. V is TRBV5-4 and J is TRBJ2-7, with 8 nucleotides matching TRBD1. The CDR3 sequence is 15 residues long. The germline CDR1 and CDR2 sequences are SGHNT and YYREEE (reference sequence). The V segment lost 4 bases and the J segment 6 bases; nucleotides outside the gene matches: 12. Using reference TRBV5-4 and TRBJ2-7 for the parts outside the CDR3, the full variable domain is ETGVTQSPTHLIKTRGQQVTLRCSSQSGHNTVSWYQQALGQGPQFIFQYYREEENGRGNFPPRFSGLQFPNYSSELNVNALELDDSALYLCASSPRDGGQVEQYFGPGTRLTVT.

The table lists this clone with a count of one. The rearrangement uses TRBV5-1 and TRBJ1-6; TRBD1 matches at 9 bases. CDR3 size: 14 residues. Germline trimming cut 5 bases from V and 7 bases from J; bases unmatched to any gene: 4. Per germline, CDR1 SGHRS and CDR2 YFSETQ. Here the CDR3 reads CASSYGTGNSPLHF. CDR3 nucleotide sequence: TGCGCCAGCAGTTACGGGACAGGGAATTCACCCCTCCACTTT. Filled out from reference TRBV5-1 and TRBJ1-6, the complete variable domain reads KAGVTQTPRYLIKTRGQQVTLSCSPISGHRSVSWYQQTPGQGLQFLFEYFSETQRNKGNFPGRFSGRQFSNSRSEMNVSTLELGDSALYLCASSYGTGNSPLHFGNGTRLTVT.

The DNA for the CDR3 is TGTGCCAGCGCGCAAGCGGGGGGTTTGGATGAGCAGTTCTTC. Amino acid sequence: CASAQAGGLDEQFF. The chain has TRBV7-3 and TRBJ2-1, with 9 bases that match TRBD2. Per germline, CDR1 SGHTA and CDR2 FQGTGA. The V and J ends lost 8 bases and 8 bases, in that order; junction bases with no gene match: 10. There are 14 residues in the CDR3. Using reference TRBV7-3 and TRBJ2-1 for the parts outside the CDR3, the full variable domain is GAGVSQTPSNKVTEKGKYVELRCDPISGHTALYWYRQSLGQGPEFLIYFQGTGAADDSGLPNDRFFAVRPEGSVSTLKIQRTERGDSAVYLCASAQAGGLDEQFFGPGTRLTVL.

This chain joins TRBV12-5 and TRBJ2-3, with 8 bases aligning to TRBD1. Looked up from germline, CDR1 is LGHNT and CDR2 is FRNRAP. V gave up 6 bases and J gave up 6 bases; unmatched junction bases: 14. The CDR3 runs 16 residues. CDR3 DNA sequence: TGTGCTAGTGGCCTACTCTTTCAGGGGGCGGGGGATACGCAGTATTTT. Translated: CASGLLFQGAGDTQYF.

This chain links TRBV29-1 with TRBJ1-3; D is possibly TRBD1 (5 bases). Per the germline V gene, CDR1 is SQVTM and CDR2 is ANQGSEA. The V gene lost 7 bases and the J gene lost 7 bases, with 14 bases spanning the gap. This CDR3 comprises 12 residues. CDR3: CSAGGGGNTIYF. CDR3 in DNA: TGCAGCGCGGGGGGTGGAGGGAACACCATATATTTT.

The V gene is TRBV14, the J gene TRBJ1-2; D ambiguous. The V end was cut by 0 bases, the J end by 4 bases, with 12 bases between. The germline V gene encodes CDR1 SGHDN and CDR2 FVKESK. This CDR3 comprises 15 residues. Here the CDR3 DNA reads TGTGCCAGCAGCCAAGATCTCGGGGTTGCCTATGGCTACACCTTC. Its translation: CASSQDLGVAYGYTF.

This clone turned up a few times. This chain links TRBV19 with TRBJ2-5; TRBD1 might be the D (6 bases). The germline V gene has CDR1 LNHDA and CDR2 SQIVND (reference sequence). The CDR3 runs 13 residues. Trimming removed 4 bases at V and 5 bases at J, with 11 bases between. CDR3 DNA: TGTGCCAGTAGTAATACAGGGATGGAGACCCAGTACTTC. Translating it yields CASSNTGMETQYF.

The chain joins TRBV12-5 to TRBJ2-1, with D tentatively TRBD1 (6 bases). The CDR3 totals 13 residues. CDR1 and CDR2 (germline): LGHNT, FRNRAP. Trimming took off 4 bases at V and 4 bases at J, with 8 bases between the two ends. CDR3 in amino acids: CASGSDRYNEQFF. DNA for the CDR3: TGTGCTAGTGGTTCGGACAGATACAATGAGCAGTTCTTC.

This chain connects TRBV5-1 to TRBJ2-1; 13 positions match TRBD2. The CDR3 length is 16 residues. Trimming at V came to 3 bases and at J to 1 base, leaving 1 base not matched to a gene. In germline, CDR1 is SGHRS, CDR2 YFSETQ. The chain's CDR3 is CASSWGLAGSYNEQFF. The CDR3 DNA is TGCGCCAGCAGCTGGGGACTAGCGGGGTCCTACAATGAGCAGTTCTTC.

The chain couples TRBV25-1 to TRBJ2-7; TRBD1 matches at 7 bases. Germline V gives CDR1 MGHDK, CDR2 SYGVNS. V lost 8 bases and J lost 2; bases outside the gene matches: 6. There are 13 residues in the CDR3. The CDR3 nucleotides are TGTGCCAGCCAAAAAACAGGGGCCTACGAGCAGTACTTC. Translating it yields CASQKTGAYEQYF.

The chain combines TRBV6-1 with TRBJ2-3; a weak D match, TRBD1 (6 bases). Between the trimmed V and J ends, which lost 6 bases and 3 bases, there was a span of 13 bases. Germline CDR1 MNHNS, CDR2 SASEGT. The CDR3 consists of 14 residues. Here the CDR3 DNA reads TGTGCCAGCAGGAGGGACACACTAACAGATACGCAGTATTTT. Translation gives CASRRDTLTDTQYF.

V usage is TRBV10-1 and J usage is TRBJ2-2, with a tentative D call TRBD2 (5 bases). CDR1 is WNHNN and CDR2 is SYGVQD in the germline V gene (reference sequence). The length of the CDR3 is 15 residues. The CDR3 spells CVYPPRRGQRGELFF. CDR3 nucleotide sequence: TGCGTATATCCCCCCCGGCGAGGGCAAAGAGGGGAGCTGTTTTTT.